Below are 17 T cell receptor beta chains sequenced from a single sample in a study of T cell responses to AZD1222 COVID-19 vaccine. The assay was immunoSEQ multiplex PCR, and TCRdb's table has in-frame clones only and misses some. Among 160,000 or so clones listed, roughly 94% were seen once. The starting material was peripheral blood, obtained 28 days after the second AZD1222 dose. Receptor source: an adult who received the AZD1222 COVID-19 vaccine.

The rearrangement uses TRBV19 and TRBJ1-4; 7 nucleotides match TRBD1. The CDR3 has 15 amino acids. The germline CDR1 and CDR2 sequences are LNHDA and SQIVND (reference sequence). V lost 7 bases to trimming and J lost 0 bases; unmatched junction nucleotides: 5. CDR3 nucleotide sequence: TGTGCCAGTAAGCAGGGGGTTGCAACTAATGAAAAACTGTTTTTT. Translation gives CASKQGVATNEKLFF.

The chain joins TRBV12-3 or TRBV12-4 to TRBJ2-1; maybe TRBD2 (6 bases). There are 13 residues in the CDR3. V gave up 1 base and J gave up 10 bases, with 11 bases separating them. The CDR3 loop is CASSLVAEGEQFF. DNA of the CDR3: TGTGCCAGCAGTTTAGTCGCGGAGGGGGAGCAGTTCTTC.

The chain employs TRBV7-9 and TRBJ2-7; the match to TRBD2 covers 16 bases. Germline V CDR1 and CDR2: SEHNR, FQNEAQ (reference sequence). This CDR3 has 19 amino acids. The V segment lost 6 bases and the J segment 6 bases; nucleotides outside the gene matches: 17. DNA of the CDR3: TGTGCCAGCAGTTTATCCGGGACTAGCGGGGGGGCCTTCCCTAGCGAGCAGTACTTC. Protein sequence: CASSLSGTSGGAFPSEQYF.

The genes are TRBV19 and TRBJ1-1; no clear D. V lost 6 bases to trimming and J lost 7 bases, with 12 bases between them. CDR1 and CDR2 from the germline V gene are LNHDA and SQIVND (reference sequence). The CDR3 runs 12 residues. CDR3 in DNA: TGTGCCAGTAGCCGGGGAGTAAGTGAAGCTTTCTTT. This gives the protein CASSRGVSEAFF.

This clone was counted a single time. The rearrangement joins TRBV10-3 to TRBJ1-4; D is possibly TRBD1 (6 bases). V lost 5 bases to trimming and J lost 0 bases, with 10 bases between them. The germline gives CDR1 ENHRY, CDR2 SYGVKD. This CDR3 has 15 residues. CDR3 nucleotides: TGTGCCATCAGTACAGGGACTGCAACTAATGAAAAACTGTTTTTT. Protein product: CAISTGTATNEKLFF.

V gene TRBV16 combines with J gene TRBJ1-2, with a weak D call TRBD1 (5 bases). CDR1 is KGHSY, CDR2 FQNENV, per germline. The CDR3 has 14 amino acids. Trimming stripped 0 bases from V and 8 bases from J, with 13 bases between. CDR3 nucleotides: TGTGCCAGCAGCCAATCAGCGCAGGGCCACGGCTACACCTTC. It specifies CASSQSAQGHGYTF.

About this clone: Other DNA sequences from this sample encode an identical CDR3 as well. This chain uses TRBV19 with TRBJ1-1, with D uncertain. The CDR3 is 12 amino acids. Trimming took off 3 bases at V and 5 bases at J, with 7 bases between the two ends. Looked up from germline, CDR1 is LNHDA and CDR2 is SQIVND (reference sequence). The CDR3 spells CASSMGGTEAFF. CDR3 in DNA: TGTGCCAGTAGTATGGGAGGGACTGAAGCTTTCTTT.

The genes are TRBV12-2 and TRBJ2-7. TRBV12-2 is marked as a pseudogene. The CDR3 runs to 13 residues. The CDR3 bases are TGTGCAAGGAGTAACACCTCCTCCTACGAGCAGTACTTC. The encoded protein is CARSNTSSYEQYF.

The chain carries TRBV30 and TRBJ1-1; possible D gene TRBD1, 6 bases. Trimming shortened V by 2 bases and J by 11 bases, and 12 bases separated the two germline ends. Germline V CDR1 and CDR2: GTSNPN, SVGIG (reference sequence). The CDR3 extends over 11 amino acids. This CDR3 is CAWSLQGLAFF. The CDR3 DNA follows: TGTGCCTGGAGTTTACAGGGCTTGGCTTTCTTT.

The CDR3 nucleotides are TGTGCCAGCAGCCACCAGGCCAGAGCTGGTTCGCAGTATTTT. Its protein is CASSHQARAGSQYF. The gene calls are TRBV3-1 (or the pseudogene TRBV3-2) and TRBJ2-3, with D uncertain. V lost 3 bases to trimming and J lost 10 bases, with 17 bases between them. CDR1 and CDR2 from the germline V gene are LGHDT and YNNKEL (reference sequence). This CDR3 has 14 residues.

V is TRBV5-1 and J is TRBJ2-5; the D gene is possibly TRBD2 (6 bases). The CDR3 covers 16 residues. Germline-derived CDR1 and CDR2 are SGHRS and YFSETQ. The V end was cut by 0 bases, the J end by 1 base, with 13 bases between. The CDR3, as DNA: TGCGCCAGCAGCTTGGAGGCGGGGCCGGGCCAAGAGACCCAGTACTTC. This encodes CASSLEAGPGQETQYF.

By share, this clone ranks as medium-sized. The rearrangement links TRBV27 to TRBJ1-1; D call uncertain. Trimming shortened V by 8 bases and J by 6 bases, and 10 bases separated the two germline ends. CDR3 length: 11 amino acids. Germline CDR1 is MNHEY and CDR2 is SMNVEV (reference sequence). The CDR3 DNA reads as TGTGCCAGCGGAGGGTACTCTGAAGCTTTCTTT. Translating it yields CASGGYSEAFF.

This clone was seen only a few times. The gene calls are TRBV3-1 (or the pseudogene TRBV3-2) and TRBJ1-1, with no clear D. Germline CDR1 reads LGHDT; CDR2 reads YNNKEL (reference sequence). The CDR3 consists of 15 residues. Trimming removed 1 base from V and 2 bases from J, with 11 bases in between. CDR3 coding DNA: TGTGCCAGCAGCCAAGGCCTGGGGTCCAACACTGAAGCTTTCTTT. Its protein product is CASSQGLGSNTEAFF.

This chain links TRBV4-2 with TRBJ1-5; D ambiguous. V was trimmed by 0 bases and J by 2 bases, leaving 8 bases between them. Per germline, CDR1 LGHNA and CDR2 YNFKEQ. There are 15 residues in the CDR3. CDR3 loop: CASSQETTGNQPQHF. DNA of the CDR3: TGTGCCAGCAGCCAAGAAACAACAGGCAATCAGCCCCAGCATTTT.

This chain links TRBV6-1 with TRBJ1-2; D call uncertain. The CDR3 spans 15 residues. V was clipped by 1 base and J by 0 bases, with 9 bases between them. Germline CDR1 reads MNHNS; CDR2 reads SASEGT. CDR3 loop: CASSEGRMANYGYTF. As DNA, the CDR3 is TGTGCCAGCAGTGAAGGACGTATGGCTAACTATGGCTACACCTTC.

V gene TRBV14 combines with J gene TRBJ1-1, with D tentatively TRBD1 (5 bases). Germline loops: CDR1 SGHDN, CDR2 FVKESK. Trimming removed 4 bases from V and 4 bases from J, with 19 bases in between. The CDR3 is 16 amino acids. This chain's CDR3 is CASSPLLGAASTEAFF. The CDR3 bases are TGTGCCAGCAGCCCACTCCTAGGGGCAGCCAGCACTGAAGCTTTCTTT.

V and J are TRBV10-2 and TRBJ1-1; 8 bases are shared with TRBD1. The CDR3 covers 18 residues. V shed 7 bases and J 4 bases; nucleotides not matched to a gene: 20. CDR1 is WSHSY, CDR2 SAAADI, per germline. CDR3 residues: CASKTTGAGGGKTTEAFF. CDR3 DNA: TGCGCCAGCAAGACCACCGGGGCAGGGGGCGGGAAGACCACTGAAGCTTTCTTT.